These T cell receptor beta chains were read from a single sample in a study of blood T cells in healthy people across ages. TCRdb reprocessed the 5' RACE reads via MiXCR and lists one record per CDR3 protein. The profile covers 790,000 or so distinct CDR3 sequences, with about 45% appearing a single time and over 15% taken by the ten largest. The sample comprised blood. The origin of the receptors is an elderly man in good health. Both conserved end residues are trimmed from each CDR3.

>TRBV5-1
ASSLMASVDTEAF
>TRBV4-1
ASSPSGTVTNEKLF
>TRBV5-1
ASSLTGGDGTGELF
>TRBV5-1
ASSLAPGDYNEQF
>TRBV20-1
SATVAGSGETQY
>TRBV20-1
SARAGLAESRREQY
>TRBV1
TSNCGTSGLQETQY
>TRBV7-2
ASSNVMADTQY
>TRBV7-3
ASSLTGGYNEQF
>TRBV6-6
ASRMNTEAF
>TRBV10-3
AISERQGINEQF
>TRBV28
ASSSTGGYSPYNEQY
>TRBV12-3/TRBV12-4
ASTPLSSTDTQY
>TRBV12-3/TRBV12-4
ASSPLTSPSEQF